Listed below are T cell receptor beta chains from one sample, sequenced in a study of T cell repertoires in cytomegalovirus infection. No antigen is known for these receptors. TCRdb reprocessed the reads with MiXCR, giving one entry per CDR3 protein. The table records 60,000 to 75,000 distinct CDR3 sequences, around 27% of them present only once. The material was CD8+ T cells from cultured PBMCs, obtained from culture after CMV antigen stimulation. The receptors here all came from a human donor in good health (CMV status not recorded). Some clones in this sample may be carry-over from other donors' samples. CDR3s include the opening cysteine and the closing phenylalanine or tryptophan. A D gene is named only where the DNA matches it firmly. Only part of the rows carry a size: once, few, many, or a class if the clone is expanded.

abundance	d_gene	j_gene	v_gene	CDR3nt	CDR3aa
NA	NA	TRBJ2-2	TRBV6-5	TGTGCCAGCAGTTACTCGACCGGGGGCACCGGGGAGCTGTTTTTT	CASSYSTGGTGELFF
many	NA	TRBJ2-1	TRBV7-9	TGTGCCGAAGGAAGGCTAGCAGACAATGAGCAGTTCTTC	CAEGRLADNEQFF
NA	NA	TRBJ2-5	TRBV11-2	TGTGCCAGCAGCTTAGCTGCAGGGAATGAAGAGACCCAGTACTTC	CASSLAAGNEETQYF
few	NA	TRBJ2-1	TRBV6-2/TRBV6-3	TGTGCCAGCGCTATGGTGCCCGAACTGGATGAGCAGTTCTTC	CASAMVPELDEQFF
NA	NA	TRBJ2-7	TRBV11-3	TGTGCCAGCAGCTTAGGGCCCTCCTACGAGCAGTACTTC	CASSLGPSYEQYF
few	TRBD2	TRBJ2-1	TRBV7-6	TGTGCCAGCAGCTTATCGGGGGGTGTGAATGAGCAGTTCTTC	CASSLSGGVNEQFF
few	NA	TRBJ1-2	TRBV7-9	TGTGCCACTCCGAAATGGGGTGCTAACTATGGCTACACCTTC	CATPKWGANYGYTF
NA	TRBD2	TRBJ2-3	TRBV9	TGTGCCAGCAGCGTAGAAGATGGGACTAGCGGTTCCAGATTCACAGATACGCAGTATTTT	CASSVEDGTSGSRFTDTQYF
NA	NA	TRBJ1-5	TRBV12-3/TRBV12-4	TGTGCCAGCAGTTTTCAGGCTAACCCCAATCAGCCCCAGCATTTT	CASSFQANPNQPQHF
few	TRBD1	TRBJ1-3	TRBV12-3/TRBV12-4	TGTGCCAGCACCAAACCACAGGGGCGGGGAAACACCATATATTTT	CASTKPQGRGNTIYF
few	NA	TRBJ2-7	TRBV10-2	TGCGCCAGCAGTGAGTCGGGGCCAGTTAGCTCCTACGAGCAGTACTTC	CASSESGPVSSYEQYF
many	TRBD1	TRBJ2-1	TRBV5-5	TGTGCCAGCAGCGAAACAGGGGGCACCGTCTTGTGGAATGAGCAGTTCTTC	CASSETGGTVLWNEQFF
NA	NA	TRBJ1-3	TRBV9	TGTGCCAGCAGCGATGGGGCAGGACTTGGAAACACCATATATTTT	CASSDGAGLGNTIYF
many	TRBD1	TRBJ2-3	TRBV20-1	TGCAGTGCTACCCGACAGGGTCTGGGAACAGATACGCAGTATTTT	CSATRQGLGTDTQYF
many	NA	TRBJ2-1	TRBV7-9	TGTGCCAGCAGCTTAGAGGGATTTTACAATGAGCAGTTCTTC	CASSLEGFYNEQFF
medium-sized	NA	TRBJ2-6	TRBV7-8	TGTGCCAGCAGCTTAGGCCCCCCGCCCCATTCTGGGGCCAACGTCCTGACTTTC	CASSLGPPPHSGANVLTF
few	NA	TRBJ1-2	TRBV27	TGTGCCACTAGGGCTGTAGAGACTAACTATGGCTACACCTTC	CATRAVETNYGYTF